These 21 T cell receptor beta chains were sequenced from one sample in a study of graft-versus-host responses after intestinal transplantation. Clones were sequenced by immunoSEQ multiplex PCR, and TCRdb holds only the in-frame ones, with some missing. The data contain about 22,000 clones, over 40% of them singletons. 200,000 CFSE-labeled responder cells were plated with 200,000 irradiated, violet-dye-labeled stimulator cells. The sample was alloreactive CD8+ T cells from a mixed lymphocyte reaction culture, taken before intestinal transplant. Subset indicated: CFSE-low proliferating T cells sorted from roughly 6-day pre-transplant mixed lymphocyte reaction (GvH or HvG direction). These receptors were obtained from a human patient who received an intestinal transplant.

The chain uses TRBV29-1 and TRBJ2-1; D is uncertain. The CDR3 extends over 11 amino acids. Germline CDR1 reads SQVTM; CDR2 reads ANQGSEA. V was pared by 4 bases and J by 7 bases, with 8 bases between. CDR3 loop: CSVAIINEQFF. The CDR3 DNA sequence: TGCAGCGTTGCCATAATTAATGAGCAGTTCTTC.

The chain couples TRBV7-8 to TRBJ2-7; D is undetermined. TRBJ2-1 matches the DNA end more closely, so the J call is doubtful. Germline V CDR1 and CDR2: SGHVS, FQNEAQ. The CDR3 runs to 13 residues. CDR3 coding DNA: TGTGCCAGCAGCTTACAGGCTAACAATGAGCAGTTCTTC. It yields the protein CASSLQANNEQFF.

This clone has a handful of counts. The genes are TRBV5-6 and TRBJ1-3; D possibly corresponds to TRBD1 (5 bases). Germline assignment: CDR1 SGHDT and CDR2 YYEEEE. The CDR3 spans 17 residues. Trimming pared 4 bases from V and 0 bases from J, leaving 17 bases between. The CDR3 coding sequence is TGTGCCAGCAGCCCGTTGGGGGTAAGGGTCTCTGGAAACACCATATATTTT. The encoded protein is CASSPLGVRVSGNTIYF.

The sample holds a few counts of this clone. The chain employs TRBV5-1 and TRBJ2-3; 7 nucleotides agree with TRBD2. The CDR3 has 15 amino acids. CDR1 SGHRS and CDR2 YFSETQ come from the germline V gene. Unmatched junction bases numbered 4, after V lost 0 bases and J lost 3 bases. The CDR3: CASSLVAGVTDTQYF. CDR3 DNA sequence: TGCGCCAGCAGCTTGGTTGCGGGAGTGACAGATACGCAGTATTTT.

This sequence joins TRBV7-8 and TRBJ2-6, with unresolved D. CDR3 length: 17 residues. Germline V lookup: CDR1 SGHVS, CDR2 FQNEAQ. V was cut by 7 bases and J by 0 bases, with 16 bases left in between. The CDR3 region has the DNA TGTGCCAGCACCCCTTCCTTCTCGGGCTCTGGGGCCAACGTCCTGACTTTC. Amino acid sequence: CASTPSFSGSGANVLTF.

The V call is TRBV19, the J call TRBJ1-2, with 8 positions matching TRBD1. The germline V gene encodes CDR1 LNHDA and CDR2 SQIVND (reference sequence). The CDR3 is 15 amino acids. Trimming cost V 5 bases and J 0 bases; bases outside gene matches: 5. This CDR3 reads CASSGQGTANYGYTF. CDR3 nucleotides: TGTGCCAGTAGTGGACAGGGAACCGCTAACTATGGCTACACCTTC.

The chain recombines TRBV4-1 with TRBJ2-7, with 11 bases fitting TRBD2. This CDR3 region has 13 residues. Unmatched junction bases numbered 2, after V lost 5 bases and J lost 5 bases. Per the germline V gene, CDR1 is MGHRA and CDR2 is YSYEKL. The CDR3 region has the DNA TGCGCCAGCAGCTCGGGACTAGCGGACGAGCAGTACTTC. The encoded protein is CASSSGLADEQYF.

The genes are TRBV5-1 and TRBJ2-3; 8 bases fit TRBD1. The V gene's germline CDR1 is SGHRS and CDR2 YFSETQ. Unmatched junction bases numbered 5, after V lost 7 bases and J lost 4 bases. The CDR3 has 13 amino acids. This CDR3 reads CASRTGRADTQYF. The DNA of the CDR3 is TGCGCCAGCCGGACAGGGCGGGCAGATACGCAGTATTTT.

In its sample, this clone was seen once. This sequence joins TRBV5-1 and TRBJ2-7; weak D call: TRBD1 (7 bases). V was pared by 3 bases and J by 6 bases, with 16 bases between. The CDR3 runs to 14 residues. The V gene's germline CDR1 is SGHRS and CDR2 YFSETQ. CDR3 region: CASSWRDRPLEQYF. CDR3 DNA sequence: TGCGCCAGCAGCTGGAGGGACAGACCCCTCGAGCAGTACTTC.

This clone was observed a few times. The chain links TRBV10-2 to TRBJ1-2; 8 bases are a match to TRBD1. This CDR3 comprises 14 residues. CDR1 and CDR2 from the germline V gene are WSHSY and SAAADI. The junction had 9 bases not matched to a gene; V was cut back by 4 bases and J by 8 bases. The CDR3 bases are TGCGCCAGCAGTGTTATACCAGGGGGCGCGGGCTACACCTTC. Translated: CASSVIPGGAGYTF.

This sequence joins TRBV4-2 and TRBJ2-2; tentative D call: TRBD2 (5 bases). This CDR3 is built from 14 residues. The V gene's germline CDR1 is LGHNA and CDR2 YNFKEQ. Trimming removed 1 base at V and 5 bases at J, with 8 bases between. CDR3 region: CASSQVGVTGELFF. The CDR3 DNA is TGTGCCAGCAGCCAAGTGGGAGTAACCGGGGAGCTGTTTTTT.

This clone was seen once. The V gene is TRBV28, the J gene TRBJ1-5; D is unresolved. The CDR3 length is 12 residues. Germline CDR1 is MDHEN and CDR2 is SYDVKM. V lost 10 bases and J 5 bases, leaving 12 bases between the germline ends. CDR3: CATLASDQPQHF. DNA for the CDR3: TGTGCCACCTTGGCGTCGGATCAGCCCCAGCATTTT.

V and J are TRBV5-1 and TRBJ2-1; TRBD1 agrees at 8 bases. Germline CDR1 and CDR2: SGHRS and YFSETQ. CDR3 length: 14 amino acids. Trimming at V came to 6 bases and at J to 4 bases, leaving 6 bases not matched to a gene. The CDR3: CASNGQGAYNEQFF. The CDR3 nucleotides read TGCGCCAGCAATGGACAGGGAGCATACAATGAGCAGTTCTTC.

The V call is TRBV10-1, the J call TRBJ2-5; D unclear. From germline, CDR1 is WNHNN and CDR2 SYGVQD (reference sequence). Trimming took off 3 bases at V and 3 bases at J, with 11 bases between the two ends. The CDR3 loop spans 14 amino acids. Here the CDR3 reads CASSEMGREETQYF. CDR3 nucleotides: TGCGCCAGCAGTGAAATGGGCAGAGAAGAGACCCAGTACTTC.

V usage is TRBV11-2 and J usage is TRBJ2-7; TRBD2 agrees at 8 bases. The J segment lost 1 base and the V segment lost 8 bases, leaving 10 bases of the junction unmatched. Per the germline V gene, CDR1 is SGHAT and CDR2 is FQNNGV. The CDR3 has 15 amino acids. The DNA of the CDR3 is TGTGCCAGCGGAATAGGTAGCGGGGAATCCTACGAGCAGTACTTC. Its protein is CASGIGSGESYEQYF.

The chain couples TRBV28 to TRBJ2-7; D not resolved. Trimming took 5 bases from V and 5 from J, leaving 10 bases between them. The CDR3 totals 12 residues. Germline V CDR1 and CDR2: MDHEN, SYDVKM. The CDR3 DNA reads TGTGCCAGCAGTATCAACATGAACGAGCAGTACTTC. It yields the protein CASSINMNEQYF.

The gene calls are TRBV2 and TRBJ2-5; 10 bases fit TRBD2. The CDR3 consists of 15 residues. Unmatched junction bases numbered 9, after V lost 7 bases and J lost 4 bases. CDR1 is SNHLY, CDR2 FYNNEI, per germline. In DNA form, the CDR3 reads TGTGCCAGCAACCTAGCGGGAGTTGTGGGAGAGACCCAGTACTTC. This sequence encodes CASNLAGVVGETQYF. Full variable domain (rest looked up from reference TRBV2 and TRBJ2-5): EPEVTQTPSHQVTQMGQEVILRCVPISNHLYFYWYRQILGQKVEFLVSFYNNEISEKSEIFDDQFSVERPDGSNFTLKIRSTKLEDSAMYFCASNLAGVVGETQYFGPGTRLLVL.

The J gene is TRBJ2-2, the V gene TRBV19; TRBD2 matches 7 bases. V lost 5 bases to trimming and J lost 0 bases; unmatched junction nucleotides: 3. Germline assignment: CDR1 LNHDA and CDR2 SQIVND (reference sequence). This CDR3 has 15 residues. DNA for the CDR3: TGTGCCAGTAGTCGGCTAGCGGCGAACACCGGGGAGCTGTTTTTT. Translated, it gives CASSRLAANTGELFF.

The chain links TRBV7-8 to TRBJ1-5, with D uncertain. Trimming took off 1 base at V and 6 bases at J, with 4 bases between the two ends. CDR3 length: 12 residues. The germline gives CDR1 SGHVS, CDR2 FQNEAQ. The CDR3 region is CASSLGGQPQHF. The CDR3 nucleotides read TGTGCCAGCAGCTTAGGGGGTCAGCCCCAGCATTTT. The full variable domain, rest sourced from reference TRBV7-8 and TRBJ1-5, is GAGVSQSPRYKVAKRGQDVALRCDPISGHVSLFWYQQALGQGPEFLTYFQNEAQLDKSGLPSDRFFAERPEGSVSTLKIQRTQQEDSAVYLCASSLGGQPQHFGDGTRLSIL.

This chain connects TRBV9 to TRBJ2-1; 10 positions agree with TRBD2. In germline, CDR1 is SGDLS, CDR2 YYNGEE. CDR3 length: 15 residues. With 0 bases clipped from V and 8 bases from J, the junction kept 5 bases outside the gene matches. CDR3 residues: CASSVGTSGWDEQFF. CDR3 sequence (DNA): TGTGCCAGCAGCGTAGGGACTAGCGGATGGGATGAGCAGTTCTTC. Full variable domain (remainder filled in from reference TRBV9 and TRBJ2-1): DSGVTQTPKHLITATGQRVTLRCSPRSGDLSVYWYQQSLDQGLQFLIQYYNGEERAKGNILERFSAQQFPDLHSELNLSSLELGDSALYFCASSVGTSGWDEQFFGPGTRLTVL.

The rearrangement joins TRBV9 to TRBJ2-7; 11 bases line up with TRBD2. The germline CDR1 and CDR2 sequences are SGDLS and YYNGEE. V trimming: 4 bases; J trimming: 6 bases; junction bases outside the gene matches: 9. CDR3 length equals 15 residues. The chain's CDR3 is CASSQHSGRAIEQYF. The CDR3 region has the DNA TGTGCCAGCAGCCAACATAGCGGGAGGGCGATCGAGCAGTACTTC.